This T cell receptor beta chain was identified during a study of blood T cells in healthy people across ages. The CDR3 length is 15 residues. Germline V gene data show CDR1 as LGHNA and CDR2 as YSLEER. Trimming pared 5 bases from V and 2 bases from J, leaving 14 bases between. A sample-barcoded 5' primer and a J-beta primer mix were used in a second PCR of about 6 to 11 cycles. The template-switch adaptor, which had 12 random nucleotides, put a tag on each cDNA molecule. No fewer than 3 million CDR3-containing paired-end reads came from each sample. TCRdb re-analysed the 5' RACE reads in MiXCR, keeping a single row per CDR3 protein. The sample has 1.5 million to 2 million distinct CDR3 sequences; approximately 50% are singletons. Comments on this clonotype: Antigen specificity is unknown.

General observations from the study: Whereas aged donors had fewer naive CD4+ cells, long-lived donors had more of them and higher diversity.

The sequenced sample was blood. The V gene is TRBV4-3, the J gene TRBJ2-3, with a possible D match to TRBD2 (6 bases). The clonotype originates from a woman aged 40 to 50 in good health. CDR3 DNA: TGCGCCAGCAGCAGAATAGCGGAACTCACAGATACGCAGTATTTT. Translated, it gives CASSRIAELTDTQYF.